A single sample is the source of the 32 T cell receptor beta chains below, sequenced in a study of response to subunit inactivated influenza vaccine. TCRdb re-derived calls from the RT-PCR reads in MiXCR, one entry per CDR3 protein. The data hold 700,000 to 900,000 distinct CDR3 sequences, with approximately 22% observed a single time. The sample consisted of PBMCs from blood, taken 5 to 6 days after vaccination. The receptors were gathered from a man aged 45-65 years who received an inactivated influenza vaccine.

This clonotype was seen a few times. The genes are TRBV12-3 or TRBV12-4 and TRBJ1-1; D unclear. The CDR3 runs to 12 residues. V was cut by 0 bases and J by 8 bases, with 7 bases left in between. CDR3 residues: CASSLASGEAFF. CDR3 sequence (DNA): TGTGCCAGCAGTTTAGCGAGTGGAGAAGCTTTCTTT.

The chain is built from TRBV13 and TRBJ2-5; TRBD1 matches 9 bases. The ends lost 5 bases at V and 3 bases at J; junction bases unmatched: 10. This CDR3 is 16 amino acids long. Germline V CDR1 and CDR2: PRHDT, FYEKMQ (reference sequence). The CDR3 region is CASSPGWDRDEETQYF. The CDR3 nucleotides are TGTGCCAGCAGCCCCGGGTGGGACAGGGATGAAGAGACCCAGTACTTC.

There are a few counts of this clonotype. The V and J genes are TRBV5-1 and TRBJ2-3, with D tentatively TRBD1 (6 bases). Germline V gene sequence: CDR1 SGHRS, CDR2 YFSETQ. CDR3 length equals 14 residues. The ends were cut back, 5 bases at V and 4 bases at J, with 14 bases in the middle. This chain's CDR3 is CASSSGGGADTQYF. Here the CDR3 DNA reads TGCGCCAGCAGTTCCGGTGGGGGCGCAGATACGCAGTATTTT.

The rearrangement links TRBV19 to TRBJ1-5; 9 bases are shared with TRBD1. The ends lost 8 bases at V and 6 bases at J; junction bases unmatched: 17. The germline CDR1 and CDR2 sequences are LNHDA and SQIVND (reference sequence). This CDR3 has 17 residues. The CDR3 DNA reads as TGTGCCAGTGCTGGGTTGACAGGGGGAATAGCCAGTCAGCCCCAGCATTTT. This gives the protein CASAGLTGGIASQPQHF.

Many counts were recorded for this clonotype. The chain employs TRBV7-9 and TRBJ2-1; D assignment may be TRBD1 or TRBD2 (5 bases each). V lost 4 bases and J 6 bases, leaving 13 bases between the germline ends. Germline assignment: CDR1 SEHNR and CDR2 FQNEAQ (reference sequence). The CDR3 totals 14 residues. The CDR3 reads CASSSGTSRNEQFF. The CDR3 nucleotides read TGTGCCAGCAGCTCGGGGACGTCCCGCAATGAGCAGTTCTTC.

This clonotype has only a few counts. The J gene is TRBJ2-7, the V gene TRBV20-1; the D gene is possibly TRBD1 (6 bases). The germline gives CDR1 DFQATT, CDR2 SNEGSKA (reference sequence). Trimming removed 3 bases from V and 3 bases from J, with 9 bases in between. This CDR3 comprises 12 residues. In DNA, the CDR3 is TGCAGTGCTAGTCAAGGGGGCTACGAGCAGTACTTC. This translates into CSASQGGYEQYF.

In this sample, this clonotype turned up a few times. The chain joins TRBV7-2 to TRBJ1-1; 10 bases are shared with TRBD1. After removal of 5 bases from V and 7 bases from J, the junction contained 4 bases not matched to a gene. The V gene's germline CDR1 is SGHTA and CDR2 FQGNSA. CDR3 length: 13 residues. CDR3 sequence: CASSIGTGVEAFF. CDR3 sequence (DNA): TGTGCCAGCAGCATCGGGACAGGGGTTGAAGCTTTCTTT.

This clonotype was detected a few times. The chain recombines TRBV4-1 with TRBJ1-2, with TRBD1 matching 9 bases. The V gene end was trimmed by 8 bases and the J gene end by 4 bases; junction bases not matched to a gene: 8. The CDR3 runs to 14 residues. CDR1 and CDR2 (germline): MGHRA, YSYEKL. CDR3: CASATGTGPYGYTF. The DNA of the CDR3 is TGCGCCAGCGCCACCGGGACAGGGCCCTATGGCTACACCTTC.

In its sample, this clonotype was seen a few times. The CDR3 DNA reads TGCAGTGCTAGCTCTTTGGAACACTCCTACGAGCAGTACTTC. As protein: CSASSLEHSYEQYF. The chain carries TRBV20-1 and TRBJ2-7; D gene uncertain. Looked up from germline, CDR1 is DFQATT and CDR2 is SNEGSKA (reference sequence). The CDR3 has 14 amino acids. Trimming removed 3 bases from V and 0 bases from J, with 12 bases in between.

This clonotype was seen a few times. V gene TRBV5-6 combines with J gene TRBJ2-1; D perhaps matches TRBD1 (5 bases). Trimming took off 5 bases at V and 11 bases at J, with 17 bases between the two ends. CDR3 length equals 13 residues. CDR1 is SGHDT and CDR2 is YYEEEE in the germline V gene. The chain's CDR3 is CASSSTLKDKQFF. In nucleotides, the CDR3 is TGTGCCAGCAGTTCGACGCTGAAGGACAAGCAGTTCTTC.

This rearrangement joins TRBV6-1 to TRBJ1-4, with no clear D. The V and J ends lost 4 bases and 9 bases respectively, with 18 bases between them. The CDR3 totals 15 residues. In germline, CDR1 is MNHNS, CDR2 SASEGT. This CDR3 is CASSGTGELGKKLFF. The CDR3 DNA follows: TGTGCCAGCAGTGGTACCGGGGAGTTGGGTAAAAAACTGTTTTTT.

V usage is TRBV29-1 and J usage is TRBJ1-1, with 11 bases identical to TRBD1. The CDR3 is made up of 15 amino acids. V shed 1 base, J shed 1 base, and the junction held 2 bases outside the gene matches. Germline assignment: CDR1 SQVTM and CDR2 ANQGSEA. CDR3 in amino acids: CSVEAGTGGNTEAFF. In nucleotides, the CDR3 is TGCAGCGTTGAAGCCGGGACAGGGGGGAACACTGAAGCTTTCTTT. Filled out from reference TRBV29-1 and TRBJ1-1, the complete variable domain reads SAVISQKPSRDICQRGTSLTIQCQVDSQVTMMFWYRQQPGQSLTLIATANQGSEATYESGFVIDKFPISRPNLTFSTLTVSNMSPEDSSIYLCSVEAGTGGNTEAFFGQGTRLTVV.

The chain couples TRBV18 to TRBJ2-7, with D perhaps assigned TRBD1 or TRBD2 (5 bases each). Germline V CDR1 and CDR2: KGHSH, LQKENI. CDR3 length equals 15 residues. Trimming left V 3 bases short and J 4 bases short, with 16 bases between. DNA for the CDR3: TGTGCCAGCTCACCTGCAAGGGACGGCGGATACGAGCAGTACTTC. Protein: CASSPARDGGYEQYF.

The gene calls are TRBV7-2 and TRBJ1-2; D call uncertain. The V gene's germline CDR1 is SGHTA and CDR2 FQGNSA. CDR3 length: 14 residues. The V gene lost 7 bases and the J gene lost 8 bases, with 20 bases spanning the gap. For the CDR3, the DNA is TGTGCCAGCACCGAGCCCCCCGGTACCGTCGGCTACACCTTC. Protein product: CASTEPPGTVGYTF.

This clonotype was seen only a few times. This chain connects TRBV10-3 to TRBJ2-7; D possibly uses TRBD1 or TRBD2 (5 bases each). CDR3 length: 13 amino acids. Germline CDR1 ENHRY, CDR2 SYGVKD. V lost 9 bases and J 5 bases, leaving 17 bases between the germline ends. CDR3 protein: CAIGTPNTNEQYF. CDR3 DNA: TGTGCCATTGGGACCCCAAATACCAACGAGCAGTACTTC.

V and J are TRBV7-6 and TRBJ1-1; D is ambiguous. This CDR3 has 14 residues. V was shortened by 5 bases and J by 3 bases, with 13 bases between the two germline ends. CDR1 and CDR2 from the germline V gene are SGHVS and FNYEAQ. The CDR3 sequence is CASSPTDGHTEAFF. The CDR3 DNA reads as TGTGCCAGCAGCCCGACGGACGGACACACTGAAGCTTTCTTT.

This clonotype was detected a few times. This sequence joins TRBV24-1 and TRBJ1-5, with TRBD1 matching over 12 bases. Looked up from germline, CDR1 is KGHDR and CDR2 is SFDVKD. CDR3 length: 15 residues. V shed 5 bases and J 8 bases; nucleotides not matched to a gene: 6. The DNA for the CDR3 is TGTGCCACCAGTGCCGGGACAGGGGGCTTGGAGCCCCAGCATTTT. As protein: CATSAGTGGLEPQHF.

The chain recombines TRBV20-1 with TRBJ2-7; D possibly uses TRBD1 or TRBD2 (5 bases each). The germline CDR1 and CDR2 sequences are DFQATT and SNEGSKA (reference sequence). This CDR3 is 13 amino acids long. Trimming left V 0 bases short and J 7 bases short, with 13 bases between. CDR3 sequence (DNA): TGCAGTGCTAGAGAGGGGGTGTGGCGGGAGCAGTACTTC. Its protein product is CSAREGVWREQYF.

This clonotype was observed a handful of times. V gene TRBV6-5 combines with J gene TRBJ2-1; no reliable D call. The CDR3 totals 15 residues. CDR1 is MNHEY and CDR2 is SVGAGI in the germline V gene. Between the trimmed V and J ends, which lost 4 bases and 4 bases, there was a span of 14 bases. CDR3 DNA: TGTGCCAGCAGTTCCGGCATCACAGCGTACAATGAGCAGTTCTTC. This gives the protein CASSSGITAYNEQFF.

This clonotype was counted between two and nine times. V is TRBV29-1 and J is TRBJ2-1; 8 bases are shared with TRBD2. The J segment lost 8 bases and the V segment lost 2 bases, leaving 8 bases of the junction unmatched. CDR1 is SQVTM, CDR2 ANQGSEA, per germline. The CDR3 sequence is 14 residues long. In DNA, the CDR3 is TGCAGCGTTGAATTGCTAGCGGGTGGGGATGAGCAGTTCTTC. It translates to CSVELLAGGDEQFF.

The rearrangement uses TRBV7-2 and TRBJ2-4; D unresolved. The CDR3 loop spans 11 amino acids. Trimming took 5 bases from V and 8 from J, leaving 7 bases between them. Germline CDR1 reads SGHTA; CDR2 reads FQGNSA. The CDR3 protein is CASSRSDIQYF. CDR3 sequence (DNA): TGTGCCAGCAGCCGAAGTGACATTCAGTACTTC. The full variable domain, rest sourced from reference TRBV7-2 and TRBJ2-4, is GAGVSQSPSNKVTEKGKDVELRCDPISGHTALYWYRQSLGQGLEFLIYFQGNSAPDKSGLPSDRFSAERTGGSVSTLTIQRTQQEDSAVYLCASSRSDIQYFGAGTRLSVL.

The chain carries TRBV24-1 and TRBJ1-4; 10 bases agree with TRBD1. V trimming: 4 bases; J trimming: 8 bases; junction bases outside the gene matches: 6. Germline values: CDR1 KGHDR, CDR2 SFDVKD. The CDR3 consists of 15 residues. As DNA, the CDR3 is TGTGCCACCAGTGACAAGGGACAGGGGAAGGAAAAACTGTTTTTT. Its protein is CATSDKGQGKEKLFF.

This clonotype came up many times. This chain links TRBV12-3 or TRBV12-4 with TRBJ1-5; D not resolved. The V and J ends lost 1 base and 9 bases respectively, with 7 bases between them. The CDR3 runs to 12 residues. CDR3 amino acids: CASSLGGLPQHF. The CDR3 bases are TGTGCCAGCAGTTTAGGTGGTCTGCCCCAGCATTTT.

This clonotype was counted ten times or more. The gene calls are TRBV12-3 or TRBV12-4 and TRBJ2-7, with D possibly being TRBD1 or TRBD2 (5 bases each). The CDR3 runs to 12 residues. V shed 3 bases and J shed 5 bases, with 8 bases lying between them. Written as DNA, the CDR3 is TGTGCCAGCAGTTTGAGGGGACACGAGCAGTACTTC. Its translation is CASSLRGHEQYF.

This clonotype has a handful of counts. The V gene is TRBV6-5, the J gene TRBJ1-1; D call uncertain. The CDR3 is 15 amino acids. From germline, CDR1 is MNHEY and CDR2 SVGAGI. The V gene lost 0 bases and the J gene lost 0 bases, with 8 bases spanning the gap. CDR3: CASSYSRGMNTEAFF. The DNA for the CDR3 is TGTGCCAGCAGTTACTCACGGGGTATGAACACTGAAGCTTTCTTT.

V is TRBV24-1 and J is TRBJ2-2; D ambiguous. Germline CDR1 KGHDR, CDR2 SFDVKD. V was shortened by 4 bases and J by 6 bases, with 8 bases between the two germline ends. The CDR3 runs 13 residues. In nucleotides, the CDR3 is TGTGCCACCAGTGAGGGTGGGTCCGGGGAGCTGTTTTTT. This translates into CATSEGGSGELFF.

This clonotype was seen more than once but under ten times. V is TRBV5-1 and J is TRBJ2-3, with TRBD2 identical over 11 bases. Germline V gene sequence: CDR1 SGHRS, CDR2 YFSETQ. V lost 0 bases, J lost 7 bases, and 13 bases stayed unmatched. This CDR3 region has 18 residues. The CDR3 coding sequence is TGCGCCAGCAGCTTGGAAGGGACTAGCGGAGCGGCCGGGAATACGCAGTATTTT. This encodes CASSLEGTSGAAGNTQYF.

The chain uses TRBV10-3 and TRBJ1-1; 7 bases are a match to TRBD1. Germline trimming cut 10 bases from V and 5 bases from J; bases unmatched to any gene: 7. The CDR3 sequence is 12 residues long. CDR1 and CDR2 from the germline V gene are ENHRY and SYGVKD. This chain's CDR3 is CATRQGVTEAFF. The CDR3 DNA is TGTGCCACCCGACAGGGAGTGACTGAAGCTTTCTTT.

The J gene is TRBJ1-3, the V gene TRBV6-1; D remains unclear. Germline CDR1 MNHNS, CDR2 SASEGT. V dropped 5 bases and J dropped 4 bases, with 12 bases sitting between them. The CDR3 covers 14 residues. In nucleotides, the CDR3 is TGTGCCAGCAGTCCCCAGTTGACCGGAAACACCATATATTTT. Amino acid sequence: CASSPQLTGNTIYF.

The V call is TRBV7-9, the J call TRBJ2-1; D uncertain. V gave up 1 base and J gave up 8 bases, with 18 bases separating them. Germline-derived CDR1 and CDR2 are SEHNR and FQNEAQ (reference sequence). The CDR3 covers 16 residues. CDR3 sequence (DNA): TGTGCCAGCAGCTTAGGTCAGCTCCCGGCGGTCTATGAGCAGTTCTTC. Its protein is CASSLGQLPAVYEQFF.

The chain recombines TRBV20-1 with TRBJ2-5; possibly TRBD2 for D (5 bases). Germline values: CDR1 DFQATT, CDR2 SNEGSKA (reference sequence). The V gene lost 2 bases and the J gene lost 5 bases, with 15 bases spanning the gap. This CDR3 comprises 14 residues. CDR3 amino acids: CSARPLEEEETQYF. The CDR3 DNA sequence: TGCAGTGCTAGACCACTAGAGGAGGAGGAGACCCAGTACTTC.

V usage is TRBV4-3 and J usage is TRBJ2-7; 10 bases match TRBD2. With V trimmed by 0 bases and J by 2 bases, 16 bases remained unmatched. There are 20 residues in the CDR3. Germline loops: CDR1 LGHNA, CDR2 YSLEER. The CDR3 nucleotides are TGCGCCAGCAGCCAAGACAGGCCCCTAGCGGGAGTGGCGTATACCTACGAGCAGTACTTC. Amino acids: CASSQDRPLAGVAYTYEQYF.